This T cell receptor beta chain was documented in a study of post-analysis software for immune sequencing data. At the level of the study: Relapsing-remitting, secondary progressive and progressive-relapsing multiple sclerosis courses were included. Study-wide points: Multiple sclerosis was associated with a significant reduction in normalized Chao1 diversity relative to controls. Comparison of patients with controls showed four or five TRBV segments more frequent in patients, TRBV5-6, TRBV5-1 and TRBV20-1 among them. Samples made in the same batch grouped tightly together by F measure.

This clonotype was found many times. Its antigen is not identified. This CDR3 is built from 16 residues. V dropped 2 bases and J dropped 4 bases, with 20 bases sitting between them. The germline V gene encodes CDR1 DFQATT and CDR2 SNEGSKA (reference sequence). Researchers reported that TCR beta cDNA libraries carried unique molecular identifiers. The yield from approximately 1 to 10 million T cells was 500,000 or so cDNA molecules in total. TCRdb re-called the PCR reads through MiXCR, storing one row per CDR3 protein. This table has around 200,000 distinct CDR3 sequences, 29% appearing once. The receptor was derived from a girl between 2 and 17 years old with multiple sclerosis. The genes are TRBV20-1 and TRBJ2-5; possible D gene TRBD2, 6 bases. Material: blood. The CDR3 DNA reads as TGCAGTGCTAGACCCGGGGGAGGAAGGTATCGAGAGACCCAGTACTTC. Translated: CSARPGGGRYRETQYF.